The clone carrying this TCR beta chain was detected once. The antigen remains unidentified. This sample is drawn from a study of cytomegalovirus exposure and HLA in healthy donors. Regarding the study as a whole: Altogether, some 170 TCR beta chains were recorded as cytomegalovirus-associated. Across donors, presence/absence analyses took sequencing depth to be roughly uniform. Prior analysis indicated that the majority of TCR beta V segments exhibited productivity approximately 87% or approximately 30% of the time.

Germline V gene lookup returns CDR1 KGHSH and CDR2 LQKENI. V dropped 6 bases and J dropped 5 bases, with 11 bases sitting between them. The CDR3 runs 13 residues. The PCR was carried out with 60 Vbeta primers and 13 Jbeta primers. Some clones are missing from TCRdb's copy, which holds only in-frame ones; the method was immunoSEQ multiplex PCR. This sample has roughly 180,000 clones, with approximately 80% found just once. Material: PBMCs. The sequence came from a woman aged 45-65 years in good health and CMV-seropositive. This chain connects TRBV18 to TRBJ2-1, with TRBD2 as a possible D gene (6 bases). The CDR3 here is CASSTGLHNEQFF. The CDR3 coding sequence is TGTGCCAGCTCCACGGGACTCCACAATGAGCAGTTCTTC.